The sequence of this TCR beta chain was determined in a study of Japanese encephalitis immunity and Zika vaccine responses (dated by TCRdb to the early 2020s). At the level of the whole study: Each included participant got alum-adjuvanted ZPIV three times, at weeks 0, 4 and 28, with every dose being 5.0 ug. Two to three months ahead of the first ZPIV dose, around 13 participants were given JEV vaccine (IXIARO) as a two-dose regimen with the doses 28 days apart. One dose of YFV vaccine (YF-VAX) was administered before ZPIV to roughly 12 participants, and eight or nine participants were flavivirus-naive. More than five representative participants from each pre-vaccination group were selected for TCR sequencing, using samples from week 0 (after pre-vaccination and before ZPIV) and week 52. TCR repertoires from a few flavivirus-naive individuals were also analyzed at weeks 2, 6 and 52 after the start of ZPIV vaccination. Stimulations used ZIKV structural-protein peptide pools split into flavivirus-conserved and non-conserved sets, or JEV or YFV peptides matching the pre-vaccination. The ZIKV peptides, 15-mers that overlapped by 11 residues, were chosen for containing NetMHCpan/NetMHCII-predicted epitopes with affinity below 50 nM. The study asked whether earlier vaccination against Japanese encephalitis virus (JEV) or yellow fever virus (YFV) shaped CD4 T cell responses to the Zika vaccine. What the work shows at the level of the full study, not this receptor alone: Because there were not enough samples, the peptide pools could not be deconvoluted, which meant the specific peptides behind the cross-reactive responses went unidentified. After ZPIV, repertoire richness of CD4 T cells responding to conserved ZIKV epitopes significantly decreased in JEV-pre-vaccinated donors. Compared with YFV-pre-vaccinated donors, JEV-pre-vaccinated donors had higher repertoire similarity across time-points and stimulations, indicating that more clonotypes were common to ZIKV and JEV stimulation. The samples grouped by participant and showed no similarity across individuals, which suggests that no public TCRs were detected. CD8 T cell responses of very low magnitude were detected against ZIKV peptide pools and were observed in only a few individuals. Rather than the whole vaccinated cohort, the analysis covered just a subset of trial participants, namely those who received three doses and had adequate samples.

PBMCs were stained with CellTrace CFSE and grown for six to seven days in RPMI containing approximately 8% human serum and peptide pools at around 1 ug/mL each. Unfixed proliferating CD4 T cells were sorted on a BD FACSAria as live CD56-CD19-CD16-CD3+CD4+ CFSE-low cells. Enrolled adults were healthy and seronegative for ZIKV, JEV, YFV, DENV and WNV by microneutralization screening. The samples were drawn from a phase 1 trial of an alum-adjuvanted Zika purified-inactivated virus (ZPIV) vaccine that was randomized, double-blinded and placebo-controlled. Peripheral blood mononuclear cells were isolated using a standard procedure and kept frozen in liquid nitrogen until needed. The method behind the library was 5' RACE. Before sequencing, TCRbeta libraries were pooled in proportion to the sorted cell numbers of each library. Total RNA was extracted from the sorted cells with RNAzol RT, and cDNA was synthesized using an oligo(dT) primer and a template-switching oligo. The TCRbeta V-CDR3-J region was PCR-amplified with Kapa HiFi using a SMARTer oligo primer and a TCRbeta constant-region primer. A second PCR attached Illumina adaptors and sample-specific index barcodes, followed by HighPrep bead cleanup and Bioanalyzer confirmation of a band of roughly 650 bp. Sequencing of the libraries was done on an Illumina MiSeq using 2x151 bp paired-end reads. As for the authors' bioinformatics: Reads were demultiplexed with an in-house Java program, and TCRbeta annotations were assigned and clonotypes were counted with MiXCR. Repertoire overlap was measured with Morisita-Horn indices from the R package vegan, along with UPGMA clustering and Circos plots of recurring clonotypes. Shannon diversity and richness were normalized to the highest possible value given the input cell numbers, yielding values from 0 to 1. CDR3beta sequences were aligned with MUSCLE, distances were computed with SeqinR, and multidimensional scaling was plotted in R. Using fastp at Q25 and MiXCR, TCRdb reprocessed the public reads and kept productive beta chains. Merged by CDR3 protein, the rows form single entries marked with the most common genes and DNA. TCRdb, rather than the study authors, made the V and J calls. This sample lists under 150 distinct CDR3 sequences; approximately 11% were detected once. The ten largest account for about 50% of the sample.

As a fraction of the sample, this clonotype is large (0.1 to 1%). The sample holds no much larger clone one base away, and base qualities are not on file. V loses 4 bases of germline sequence and J loses 8 bases, and the interval between the two ends is 22 bases. The CDR3 covers 16 residues, taking in both the cysteine and the phenylalanine. This entry keeps only the CDR3 DNA: 48 bases, framed from base 1. The germline V gene encodes CDR1 MDHEN and CDR2 SYDVKM. The rearrangement combines TRBV28 with TRBJ2-3; the D gene is perhaps TRBD2, on 7 matching bases. The material was antigen-activated CD4+ T cells from blood, cultured, obtained during a Zika inactivated vaccine study. The origin of this receptor is an adult woman who received an inactivated Zika virus vaccine. The nucleotides are TGTGCCAGCAGTTCGGCGGCTGGGGGCGGGGGAGTTACGCAGTATTTT. It specifies CASSSAAGGGGVTQYF.